One and the same sample provided the 8 T cell receptor beta chains below, sequenced in a study. One entry per CDR3 protein, called by TCRdb with MiXCR from the 5' RACE reads. The table has 40,000 to 65,000 distinct CDR3 sequences, almost 25% seen once. The sequencing input was tumor-infiltrating naive CD4+ T cells sorted from the breast tumor. This sample's subset: naive CD4+ T cells, CD4+CD45RA+CD25-. These receptors all stem from a female donor with breast cancer.

The chain carries TRBV20-1 and TRBJ1-6, with 9 bases fitting TRBD1. Germline CDR1 DFQATT, CDR2 SNEGSKA (reference sequence). Losses at the gene ends were 7 bases for V and 9 bases for J; bases not matched to a gene: 13. This CDR3 has 15 residues. CDR3 protein: CSERKGGTGTSPLHF. The DNA of the CDR3 is TGCAGTGAAAGGAAAGGTGGGACAGGGACTTCACCCCTCCACTTT.

This clonotype was counted only a few times. The CDR3 sequence is CATSDPGQPSGANVLTF. In nucleotides, the CDR3 is TGTGCCACCAGTGATCCTGGACAACCCTCTGGGGCCAACGTCCTGACTTTC. The V and J genes are TRBV24-1 and TRBJ2-6; D perhaps matches TRBD1 (5 bases). CDR3 length: 17 amino acids. V was clipped by 3 bases and J by 0 bases, with 11 bases between them. Germline V gives CDR1 KGHDR, CDR2 SFDVKD.

This clonotype was seen many times. V gene TRBV20-1 combines with J gene TRBJ2-2; 12 nucleotides match TRBD2. CDR1 and CDR2 (germline): DFQATT, SNEGSKA (reference sequence). Trimming removed 1 base from V and 1 base from J; junction bases left unmatched: 10. This CDR3 region has 19 residues. In DNA, the CDR3 is TGCAGTGCTAGAGGTACCACTAGCGGGGGGACCATGAACACCGGGGAGCTGTTTTTT. Protein: CSARGTTSGGTMNTGELFF.

The DNA for the CDR3 is TGTGCCAGCAGTTTACCAAACAGGGGGGGGCCTAACTATGGCTACACCTTC. This encodes CASSLPNRGGPNYGYTF. The gene calls are TRBV28 and TRBJ1-2; TRBD1 aligns across 8 bases. J lost 0 bases, V lost 2 bases, and 8 bases had no gene match. The germline V gene has CDR1 MDHEN and CDR2 SYDVKM. The CDR3 consists of 17 residues.

This clonotype was observed a handful of times. V usage is TRBV12-3 or TRBV12-4 and J usage is TRBJ2-1; D assignment may be TRBD1 or TRBD2 (6 bases each). V was pared by 5 bases and J by 5 bases, with 19 bases between. CDR3 size: 16 residues. CDR3 DNA: TGTGCCAGCAGTAGGGGGGCAGTCGGAGCGGACAATGAGCAGTTCTTC. Its protein is CASSRGAVGADNEQFF.

This clonotype was observed a few times. In nucleotides, the CDR3 is TGTGCCACCAGCACCCGGACTAGCGGGAGAGATACGCAGTATTTT. As protein: CATSTRTSGRDTQYF. The rearrangement links TRBV15 to TRBJ2-3; 13 bases match TRBD2. This CDR3 region has 15 residues. Looked up from germline, CDR1 is LNHNV and CDR2 is YYDKDF (reference sequence). V dropped 4 bases and J dropped 5; count of bases not matched to a gene: 3. The variable domain in full, completed from reference TRBV15 and TRBJ2-3, reads DAMVIQNPRYQVTQFGKPVTLSCSQTLNHNVMYWYQQKSSQAPKLLFHYYDKDFNNEADTPDNFQSRRPNTSFCFLDIRSPGLGDTAMYLCATSTRTSGRDTQYFGPGTRLTVL.

The chain recombines TRBV12-3 or TRBV12-4 with TRBJ1-5; D perhaps matches TRBD1 (6 bases). The CDR3 is 16 amino acids. V was shortened by 8 bases and J by 4 bases, with 21 bases between the two germline ends. For the CDR3, the DNA is TGTGCCAGCCTGCGGGAGGGGGGCGCCTCAAATCAGCCCCAGCATTTT. Encoded protein: CASLREGGASNQPQHF.

This rearrangement joins TRBV7-2 to TRBJ2-4; 8 bases are a match to TRBD2. Per germline, CDR1 SGHTA and CDR2 FQGNSA. J was trimmed by 1 base and V by 0 bases; bases with no gene match: 14. The CDR3 sequence is 20 residues long. The CDR3 protein is CASSLAFPGGFDGAKNIQYF. The CDR3 DNA reads as TGTGCCAGCAGCTTAGCGTTCCCGGGAGGGTTTGACGGGGCCAAAAACATTCAGTACTTC.